This TCR beta chain was recorded in a study of CD8 T cells in ankylosing spondylitis. General study findings and limits: Made up of eight highly homologous variants, a TCR beta motif appeared characteristic of ankylosing spondylitis blood.

To note about this clonotype: Its target is not known.

The CDR3 has 17 amino acids. V was pared by 3 bases and J by 0 bases, with 17 bases between. The germline CDR1 and CDR2 sequences are MGHRA and YSYEKL. Quantitative 5'-RACE was performed with molecular barcodes, and it yielded the TCR beta libraries. A single record per CDR3 protein comes from TCRdb applying MiXCR to the 5' RACE reads. The sample holds approximately 520,000 distinct CDR3 sequences; approximately 5.3% are singletons and the top ten take under 4.5%. V gene TRBV4-1 combines with J gene TRBJ1-2, with D possibly TRBD1 on 5 matching bases. The receptor was isolated from a male donor with ankylosing spondylitis. The sequenced material came from blood, either unsorted or a sorted T cell fraction (not recorded which). This CDR3 is CASSHYGGLSPNYGYTF. CDR3 nucleotides: TGCGCCAGCAGCCATTATGGGGGATTATCGCCTAACTATGGCTACACCTTC.